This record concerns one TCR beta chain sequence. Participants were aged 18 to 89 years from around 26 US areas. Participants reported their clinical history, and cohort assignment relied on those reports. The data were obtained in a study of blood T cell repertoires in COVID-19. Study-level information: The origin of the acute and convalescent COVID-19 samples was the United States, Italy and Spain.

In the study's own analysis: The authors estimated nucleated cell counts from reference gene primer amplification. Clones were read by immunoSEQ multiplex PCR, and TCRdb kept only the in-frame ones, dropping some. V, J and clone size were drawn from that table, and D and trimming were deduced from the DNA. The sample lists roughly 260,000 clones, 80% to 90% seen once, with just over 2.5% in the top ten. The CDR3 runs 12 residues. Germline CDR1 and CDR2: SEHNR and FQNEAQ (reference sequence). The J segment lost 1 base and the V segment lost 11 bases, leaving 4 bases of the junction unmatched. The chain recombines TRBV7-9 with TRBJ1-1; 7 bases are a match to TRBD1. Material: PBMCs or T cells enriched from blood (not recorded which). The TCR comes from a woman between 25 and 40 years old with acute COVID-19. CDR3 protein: CALDRENTEAFF. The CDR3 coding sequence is TGTGCCCTTGACAGGGAGAACACTGAAGCTTTCTTT.